The sequence of this T cell receptor beta chain was determined in a study of cytomegalovirus exposure and HLA in healthy donors (dated by TCRdb to 2017 to 2019). A note on the overall study: An earlier analysis of 587 of the donors reported 250 to 350 Gb of sequence data and approximately 120 million unique TCR beta sequences obtained from about 170 million T cells. Approximately 310 gigabases of sequencing data and 70 million to 95 million unique TCR sequences made up an early release that covered around 640 HLA-typed donors. Of the approximately 400 genotyped donors, less than 85% were placed in the genetic ancestry cluster associated with self-reported Caucasian donors. The study was designed to test whether signatures of past pathogen exposure could be identified by cataloging public T cell receptors. The T cell repertoires of 666 subjects were profiled by immunosequencing and related to cytomegalovirus serostatus. In addition to the first cohort of around 670 subjects, a separate validation cohort of approximately 110 different subjects was used. To predict cytomegalovirus infection status, the study brought together high-throughput TCR immunosequencing, statistical association of individual TCRs with disease status, and machine learning. In a later analysis, previously published TCR beta repertoires from 500 to 750 donors were re-analyzed and high-resolution HLA genotyping was added so that TCR occurrence patterns could be studied. In the later analysis, no new phenotypic data were used to find candidate immune exposures; instead, reliance was placed on TCR beta sequences and their occurrence across donors. An earlier analysis of 587 of the donors used high-throughput TCR beta sequencing to judge whether each TCR beta V gene segment behaved as functional or pseudogenic. Donor age, sex, ethnicity and CMV serostatus were collected together with the repertoire data. A later genetic analysis took genome-wide SNP genotypes for about 55% of the 666 donors and used that subset as a discovery cohort. Every repertoire in the discovery cohort had been generated on one and the same sequencing platform. Class I and class II HLA loci were covered by the typing at four-digit resolution. The number of donors typed differed by locus, with roughly 629-640 for A, B, C, DRB1 and DQB1, 522 for DQA1, nearly 610 for DPA1, and roughly 450 for DPB1. Several DR-DQ haplotypes were treated as single units for association and clustering because of strong linkage in the cohort. Among about 390 genotyped donors of the cohort, an average of 235,054 unique TCR beta nucleotide sequences were sequenced per donor, approximately 20% of them non-productive. The paper as a whole reports these results and caveats: A further reported finding was that TCR beta sequences accurately predicted the HLA-A and HLA-B alleles for most subjects in the first cohort. Strong co-occurrence of HLA alleles, especially DR and DQ, made assigning TCR associations to individual alleles difficult. It was suggested by the authors that the approach could potentially be generalized to other disease states and immunological phenotypes. Because some donors lacked HLA typing at each locus, the association tests relied only on the typed subset. Because counts were too low, roughly 17 rarely observed V segments, including chromosome 9 orphons, were left out of the earlier analysis of some 640 of the donors. Correlated functional status among segregating V segments might be attributable to linkage disequilibrium, but an unknown experimental factor could not be ruled out. Only TCR beta chains were sequenced in this cohort, and the absence of alpha or paired-chain data limited detectable features. Broadly in line with IMGT annotations, most TCR beta V segments showed up in productive rearrangements about 87% or about 30% of the time in an earlier analysis of several hundred of the donors. Compared with equally common non-associated chains, HLA-associated TCR beta chains in a later analysis were more clonally expanded and had lower generation probabilities. Some IMGT-functional V segments, including TRBV6-2 and TRBV6-3, could not be told apart with the 87-base-pair reads, so those segments were excluded. A group of highly shared sequence variants was considered likely to be a technical artifact of the sequencing pipeline. A later analysis found that most CMV-associated TCR beta chains appeared HLA-restricted, with HLA associations seemingly driven largely by CMV exposure. CMV serostatus was the only immune exposure information available for the cohort. In a later analysis, TCR association rates were found to vary across HLA loci, with the most associated TCRs seen for DRB1 alleles and the fewest for HLA-C alleles. At a false discovery rate of 0.05, a later analysis linked 16,000 or so TCR beta sequences to specific HLA alleles. Presence/absence analyses assumed roughly uniform sequencing depth across donors, an assumption that may not hold. In both the original and validation cohorts, the classifier was reported to diagnose cytomegalovirus status with high specificity and sensitivity. A later genetic analysis reported fewer N-insertions in productive TCRs among donors in an Asian-associated ancestry cluster than the roughly 700-donor mean. Most TCR sequences were observed very rarely across donors, whereas some public TCRs were present in many individuals. In a later genetic analysis, a missense DCLRE1C variant was associated with V-gene and J-gene trimming of TCR beta chains, and the association was replicated in an independent cohort. The study gave a list of about 150 TCR beta chains associated with cytomegalovirus. According to a later analysis, parvovirus B19, influenza, CMV and Epstein-Barr virus appeared linked to several top co-occurrence clusters. A few of the identified cytomegalovirus-associated TCR beta chains were confirmed in vitro to be specific for cytomegalovirus antigens.

V is clipped by 0 bases and J by 5 bases, and the sequence between their germline boundaries is 9 bases long. The CDR3 goes from the cysteine to the phenylalanine over 15 residues. The read is trimmed to its CDR3 DNA, 45 bases read in frame from base 1. CDR1 and CDR2 were assigned from the germline V gene as SGHRS and YFSETQ. The cohort comprised some 700 healthy bone marrow donors. At the time of sampling, every cohort member was nominally healthy, though immune exposures that went unrecorded were likely present. The donor was CMV seronegative and belonged to the group of around 350 seronegative cohort members. A peripheral blood sample was provided by each donor, and peripheral blood mononuclear cells were used for TCR beta sequencing. The Qiagen DNeasy Blood Extraction Kit was used to extract genomic DNA from the blood cell samples. A remark on this clone: Its binding antigen is unknown. Per-base qualities were not stored, and no clone one base away is much larger.

Receptor libraries were prepared by the immunoSEQ multiplex PCR assay. A mixture of 60 forward primers for TCR Vbeta segments and 13 reverse primers for TCR Jbeta segments was used in the multiplex PCR. Amplification of the CDR3 region of rearranged TCR beta genes was performed with a multiplex PCR assay on genomic DNA. The Illumina HiSeq System was used to sequence the amplified TCR beta libraries as 87-base-pair reads. On the study's bioinformatics: A later analysis counted some 74 million unique TCR beta chains across the roughly 700 repertoires, and some 12 million of these chains were shared by at least two donors. Raw reads were error-corrected and collapsed into unique sequences with a nearest-neighbor algorithm that merged closely related sequences to remove PCR and sequencing errors. CDR3 sequences were aligned to IMGT reference sequences to assign V, D and J gene segments. Each retained sequence needed at least a six-nucleotide match to both a V gene segment and a J gene segment. A rearrangement was called productive if the CDR3 had no stop codons and remained in frame with V and J, and every other rearrangement was called non-productive. Following IMGT convention, CDR3 was defined as the stretch from the second conserved V-encoded cysteine up to the conserved J-encoded phenylalanine. In an earlier analysis of more than 550 of the donors, sequences lacking an unambiguous match to a single V gene segment were excluded. In an earlier analysis of 450 to 750 of the donors, a V segment was called functional when productive rearrangements were above 56.7%, and segregating when the standard deviation between donors exceeded 5%. A statistical classification framework was built for diagnosing cytomegalovirus status from the catalog of TCR beta chain sequences. In a later analysis, V and J genes were assigned by comparing TCR nucleotide sequences against IMGT/GENE-DB human TR gene sequences. Using the TCRdist pipeline, a later analysis assigned CDR3 sequences along with most-parsimonious VDJ recombination scenarios. In a later analysis, every TCR beta chain was defined by the combination of its CDR3 amino acid sequence and its V-gene family, and reads without a unique V-gene family were dropped. To address suspected cross-contamination and a sequencing artifact, a later analysis removed 592 highly shared, low-generation-probability nucleotide sequences. For each public chain, a later analysis derived a clonal expansion index from normalized ranks of inferred template counts within each repertoire. A later analysis computed generation probabilities with a VDJ recombination model fitted to out-of-frame rearrangements, and checked the results against IGoR. Hypergeometric tests were used in a later analysis to score TCR-TCR, TCR-HLA and TCR-CMV co-occurrence, with a repertoire-size bias correction applied to the TCR pairs. To estimate false discovery rates, a later analysis permuted the HLA or CMV assignments 20 times. In a later analysis, co-occurring TCRs were grouped using DBSCAN, and TCRdist sequence similarity was added for clustering within HLA-allele-positive subsets. Co-occurrence clustering excluded repertoires with fewer than 30,000 or more than 120,000 public chains, plus five with anomalous nucleotide sharing. The table comes from immuneACCESS by way of TCRdb, which keeps in-frame sequences with V and J called. Part of the clones is missing from these tables; in studies checked, under half for an unresolved V gene and the rest for unknown reasons. That table gives V, J and clone size, and the DNA gave D and trimming. The sample table holds some 150,000 clones, of which around 75% were seen once. The leading ten clones occupy 2.5% to 3.5% of the sample.

Here the chain combines TRBV5-1 and TRBJ1-6, with the D gene not clear enough to name. Sequencing was done on a sample of PBMCs. This clonotype was sampled from a woman in her thirties in good health and CMV-seronegative. The CDR3 protein: CASSLGNANNSPLHF. In nucleotide form, the sequence is TGCGCCAGCAGCTTGGGAAACGCGAATAATTCACCCCTCCACTTT.